Listed below are T cell receptor beta chains from one sample, sequenced in a study of cytomegalovirus exposure and HLA in healthy donors. Method: immunoSEQ multiplex PCR; TCRdb's copy keeps in-frame clones and lacks some. The sample has over 100,000 clones, 60% to 85% seen once. The sequencing sample was made of PBMCs. Source of these receptors: a woman younger than 30 in good health and CMV-seropositive. The CDR3 runs from the conserved cysteine through the conserved F or W. A D gene is named only where the DNA matches it firmly. Clone size is given for some rows only: seen once, a few or many times, or a class if the clone is expanded.

CDR3nt | CDR3aa | d_gene | abundance | j_gene | v_gene
TGTGCCAGCAGCCCTGAGGACAGGGAGAGTCAGCCCCAGCATTTT | CASSPEDRESQPQHF | TRBD1 | . | TRBJ1-5 | TRBV5-4
TGCGCCAGCAGCCAAGATGGGGAGGGCTATGAGCAGTTCTTC | CASSQDGEGYEQFF | TRBD2 | few | TRBJ2-1 | TRBV4-1
TGTGCCAGCAGCTTCGGACAGAGCAATCAGCCCCAGCATTTT | CASSFGQSNQPQHF | . | . | TRBJ1-5 | TRBV5-6
TGTGCCAGTAGTATAGGCGGGAGCTCAGATACGCAGTATTTT | CASSIGGSSDTQYF | TRBD2 | . | TRBJ2-3 | TRBV19
TGTGCCAGCAGCACAGGGGTCGGCAGGTCCTATAATTCACCCCTCCACTTT | CASSTGVGRSYNSPLHF | TRBD1 | . | TRBJ1-6 | TRBV28
TGTGCCAGCAGCGTAGAAGGACAGGGAGGCGAAAAACTGTTTTTT | CASSVEGQGGEKLFF | TRBD1 | few | TRBJ1-4 | TRBV9
TGTGCCAGCAGTTTGGAAGGGGGCACCGGGGAGCTGTTTTTT | CASSLEGGTGELFF | . | few | TRBJ2-2 | TRBV28
TGTGCCATCAGTGACCCTTCAGGGCTCCAAGCTTTCTTT | CAISDPSGLQAFF | . | few | TRBJ1-1 | TRBV10-3
TGTGCCAGCAAGGGGGGACTAGCGGGAGCGTACGAGCAGTACTTC | CASKGGLAGAYEQYF | TRBD2 | . | TRBJ2-7 | TRBV2
TGTGCCAGCAGTTTCACCGGGACAGGGGATGACGAGCAGTACTTC | CASSFTGTGDDEQYF | TRBD1 | . | TRBJ2-7 | TRBV28
TGTGCCAGTATCAGTGCGGGCCACGAGCAGTACTTC | CASISAGHEQYF | . | . | TRBJ2-7 | TRBV28
TGCGCCAGCAGCTGGGACAGAGCAAACACTGAAGCTTTCTTT | CASSWDRANTEAFF | TRBD1 | . | TRBJ1-1 | TRBV5-1
TGTGCCAGCAGTGAAGAAGCAGGGAACTATGGCTACACCTTC | CASSEEAGNYGYTF | . | . | TRBJ1-2 | TRBV2
TGCAGCGTGGAACCTCAGGGGGGCACCATATATTTT | CSVEPQGGTIYF | TRBD1 | . | TRBJ1-3 | TRBV29-1
TGTGCCAGGTCCAGGGGGAAGGATTTT | CARSRGKDF | TRBD1 | once | TRBJ2-3 | TRBV19
TGTGCCAGCAGCTTACGGGACATAGGCACAGATACGCAGTATTTT | CASSLRDIGTDTQYF | . | . | TRBJ2-3 | TRBV7-3
TGTGCCAGAAGGTCCGGACTATGCTACAATGAGCAGTTCTTC | CARRSGLCYNEQFF | . | . | TRBJ2-1 | TRBV5-3
TGTGCCAGCATGTATAGCACTGAAGCTTTCTTT | CASMYSTEAFF | . | . | TRBJ1-1 | TRBV28
TGTGCCAGCAGTGAATATCGGGGGGAAGGTAACTATGGCTACACCTTC | CASSEYRGEGNYGYTF | . | . | TRBJ1-2 | TRBV25-1
TGTGCCTGGAGCGGCACAGATACGCAGTATTTT | CAWSGTDTQYF | . | . | TRBJ2-3 | TRBV30
TGTGCCAGTAGTATCTTAGGGACAGCGAATGAAAAACTGTTTTTT | CASSILGTANEKLFF | TRBD1 | . | TRBJ1-4 | TRBV19
TGTGCCAGCAGCCTGCAAGGAGTGGAAGCTTTCTTT | CASSLQGVEAFF | . | few | TRBJ1-1 | TRBV5-4
TGTGCCATCAGTTCTAGCGGGAGCTCCTACAATGAGCAGTTCTTC | CAISSSGSSYNEQFF | TRBD2 | . | TRBJ2-1 | TRBV10-3
TGTGCCAGCACCTATGGGGGGGTGGAGACTGAAGCTTTCTTT | CASTYGGVETEAFF | . | once | TRBJ1-1 | TRBV7-2
TGTGCCAGCTCACCGCAGGAAGCAGGGGCTGAAGCTTTCTTT | CASSPQEAGAEAFF | . | . | TRBJ1-1 | TRBV18
TGTGCCAGCATCATCCTCCGGGACTACTCACAAGAGACCCAGTACTTC | CASIILRDYSQETQYF | TRBD2 | . | TRBJ2-5 | TRBV2
TGTGCCAGCAGCTTAGGTAGCGGGAGGTCTCATGAGCAGTTCTTC | CASSLGSGRSHEQFF | TRBD2 | few | TRBJ2-1 | TRBV7-8